This TCR beta chain was recovered during a study of Ad26.COV2.S vaccination and SARS-CoV-2 variants. Data came from immunoSEQ multiplex PCR; TCRdb stores just in-frame clones and leaves some out. The table has roughly 420,000 clones, 88% seen once; the top ten hold about 4%. The treatment was: 15 to 20 received Ad26.COV2.S at low or high dose, single or two shots; about 5 received placebo; per-sample allocation not given. Following the first vaccine or placebo injection, samples were taken on day 63. The germline gives CDR1 ENHRY, CDR2 SYGVKD. The CDR3 totals 17 residues. The V and J ends lost 4 bases and 0 bases, in that order; junction bases with no gene match: 9.

Sequenced here: peripheral blood, sampled in a trial of Ad26.COV2.S vaccine versus placebo. This rearrangement joins TRBV10-3 to TRBJ2-3; 8 bases match TRBD2. The sequence came from a person between 18 and 65 years old who received the Ad26.COV2.S COVID-19 vaccine or a placebo. The CDR3 reads CAISAPRAGGSTDTQYF. The CDR3 nucleotides are TGTGCCATCAGTGCTCCCCGGGCGGGGGGAAGCACAGATACGCAGTATTTT.